The entry below describes one TCR beta chain. Its antigen is not known. This entry comes from a study of cytomegalovirus exposure and HLA in healthy donors. Study information: Within the Caucasian-associated ancestry cluster were about 81% of the 398 genotyped donors.

Amplification used 60 Vbeta primers and 13 Jbeta primers. Data came from immunoSEQ multiplex PCR; TCRdb stores just in-frame clones and leaves some out. This table has some 110,000 clones, about 79% appearing once. General study points: In vitro experiments confirmed that a few CMV-associated chains were specific for CMV antigens. The only immune exposure information that was available was CMV serostatus. In a later analysis, several top co-occurrence clusters appeared linked to parvovirus B19, influenza, CMV and Epstein-Barr virus.

Germline CDR1 and CDR2: SGDLS and YYNGEE. The CDR3 covers 18 residues. Unmatched junction bases numbered 16, after V lost 0 bases and J lost 5 bases. The sequencing sample was made of PBMCs. The source is a man between 60 and 75 years old in good health and CMV-seropositive. The chain has TRBV9 and TRBJ2-7; 8 bases are shared with TRBD1. CDR3 loop: CASSVAKSGTGLVHEQYF. The CDR3 DNA reads TGTGCCAGCAGCGTAGCCAAGAGTGGGACAGGTCTTGTACACGAGCAGTACTTC.